The T cell receptor beta chain described here comes from a study of T cell responses to AZD1222 COVID-19 vaccine. Method: immunoSEQ multiplex PCR; TCRdb's copy keeps in-frame clones and lacks some. The sample lists 70,000 to 85,000 clones, 86% seen once, with about 2.7% in the top ten. In regard to this clone: Its antigen is not known.

Study conclusions and caveats: The number of AZD1222 recipients seropositive at baseline was only five or six.

The material sequenced was peripheral blood, taken on day 0 of AZD1222 vaccination. The clonotype was recovered from an adult in good health.

CDR3 amino acids: CASSLGGAYNEQFF. CDR3 DNA sequence: TGTGCCAGCAGTTTAGGGGGGGCATACAATGAGCAGTTCTTC. The J gene is TRBJ2-1, the V gene TRBV27; perhaps TRBD2 as D (7 bases). The CDR3 consists of 14 residues. Trimming took off 2 bases at V and 4 bases at J, with 9 bases between the two ends. Germline assignment: CDR1 MNHEY and CDR2 SMNVEV (reference sequence).